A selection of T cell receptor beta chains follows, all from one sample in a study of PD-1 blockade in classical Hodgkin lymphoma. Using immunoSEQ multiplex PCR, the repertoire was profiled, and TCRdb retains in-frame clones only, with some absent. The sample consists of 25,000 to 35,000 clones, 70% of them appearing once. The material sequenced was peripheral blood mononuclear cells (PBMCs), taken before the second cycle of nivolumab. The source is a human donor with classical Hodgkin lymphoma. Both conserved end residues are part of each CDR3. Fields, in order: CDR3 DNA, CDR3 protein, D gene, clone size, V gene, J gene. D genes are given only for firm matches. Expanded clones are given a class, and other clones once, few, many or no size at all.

TGTGCCAGTAGTATCTTAGGGAACACTGAAGCTTTCTTT,CASSILGNTEAFF,-,-,TRBV19,TRBJ1-1
TGTGCCTGGAGTGTTGGGGCGCACCCTTACTATGGCTACACCTTC,CAWSVGAHPYYGYTF,-,-,TRBV30,TRBJ1-2
TGTGCCAGCAGTCTAATATCGACAGGCAATCAGCCCCAGCATTTT,CASSLISTGNQPQHF,-,-,TRBV6-5,TRBJ1-5
TGTGCCAGTAGTATCCGGGGACAGTCCGGGGAGCTGTTTTTT,CASSIRGQSGELFF,TRBD1,few,TRBV19,TRBJ2-2
TGTGCCAGCAGCCAAGAAAGGGCCCGTGTCCTAGCGGGAGTTGAGCAGTTCTTC,CASSQERARVLAGVEQFF,TRBD2,-,TRBV4-2,TRBJ2-1
TGTGCCAGCAGCTTATGGTCCCCTCAGGGCACTGAAGCTTTCTTT,CASSLWSPQGTEAFF,-,-,TRBV7-2,TRBJ1-1
TGCAGTGTTCCGCAGGGGAATGGCTACACCTTC,CSVPQGNGYTF,-,-,TRBV20-1,TRBJ1-2
TGCGCCAGCAGCCAAGATACAACGGGGTCCACTGAAGCTTTCTTT,CASSQDTTGSTEAFF,-,-,TRBV4-1,TRBJ1-1
TGTGCCAGCAGTTACTCATTTCTCGAGGATACGCAGTATTTT,CASSYSFLEDTQYF,-,-,TRBV6-5,TRBJ2-3
TGTGCCAGCGCACTACTAGCGGGGGGGACAGATACGCAGTATTTT,CASALLAGGTDTQYF,TRBD2,few,TRBV19,TRBJ2-3
TGTGCCAGCAGCACCTCCCTAACAGGGGTGGCTTTCTTT,CASSTSLTGVAFF,TRBD1,-,TRBV11-2,TRBJ1-1
TGTGCCAGCTCGAAAGGGGGCGGGAGCACAGATACGCAGTATTTT,CASSKGGGSTDTQYF,TRBD1,-,TRBV18,TRBJ2-3
TGCAGTGCTAGAGCGGGTCAGCCCCAGCATTTT,CSARAGQPQHF,-,-,TRBV20-1,TRBJ1-5
TGTGCCAGCATTGACACGAACACCGGGGAGCTGTTTTTT,CASIDTNTGELFF,-,-,TRBV6-5,TRBJ2-2
TGTGCCAGCAGTGAAGGACTCGAAGAGACCCAGTACTTC,CASSEGLEETQYF,-,-,TRBV2,TRBJ2-5
TGCGCCAGCAGCTTGCCAGGGCAGAACACTGAAGCTTTCTTT,CASSLPGQNTEAFF,-,-,TRBV5-1,TRBJ1-1
TGCGCCAGCAGCTTGGGGGGACAGGGCAATGAGCAGTTCTTC,CASSLGGQGNEQFF,TRBD1,few,TRBV5-1,TRBJ2-1
TGTGCCAGCAGCTTAGCTAGTTTCAATGAGCAGTTCTTC,CASSLASFNEQFF,-,-,TRBV7-6,TRBJ2-1
TGTGCCAGCAGCTTGCTTGGGCCCGGTGAGCAGTTCTTC,CASSLLGPGEQFF,-,-,TRBV5-8,TRBJ2-1
TGTGCCAGCAGCGTACAAGGGGGGGCTGGTCCCGGGGAGCTGTTTTTT,CASSVQGGAGPGELFF,-,-,TRBV27,TRBJ2-2
TGTGCCAGCAGTTCGACAGGGCGCACTGAAGCTTTCTTT,CASSSTGRTEAFF,TRBD1,-,TRBV6-1,TRBJ1-1
TGTGCCAGCGGAAATGGGGGGACACGTAATCAGCCCCAGCATTTT,CASGNGGTRNQPQHF,-,-,TRBV27,TRBJ1-5
TGTGCCAGCAGCCGCCAGATTGACTATGGCTACACCTTC,CASSRQIDYGYTF,-,-,TRBV6-5,TRBJ1-2
TGTGCCAGCAGCTTAGATGCCGGGACAGCTAACTATGGCTACACCTTC,CASSLDAGTANYGYTF,TRBD1,-,TRBV7-2,TRBJ1-2
TGTGCCAGCAGCCCCACGGGGGTAGCGGAACAGTTCTTC,CASSPTGVAEQFF,-,-,TRBV7-2,TRBJ2-1
TGTGCCAGCAGCTACCCGGGGGGACTAGCGGGAAAGGAGGCCAATGAGCAGTTCTTC,CASSYPGGLAGKEANEQFF,TRBD2,few,TRBV7-2,TRBJ2-1
TGTGCCAGTATGGTGGCCTACACCGGGGAGCTGTTTTTT,CASMVAYTGELFF,-,-,TRBV19,TRBJ2-2
TGTGCCAGCACCCGAGAACGGGCATACGAGCAGTACTTC,CASTRERAYEQYF,-,few,TRBV7-2,TRBJ2-7
TGTGCCAGCAGCTTATTAACGACCATGGTGTCCGATGAGCAGTTCTTC,CASSLLTTMVSDEQFF,-,-,TRBV7-9,TRBJ2-1
TGTGCCAGCAGTCAGGACCGGACCGCCTTAAGGCCCCTCCACTTT,CASSQDRTALRPLHF,-,-,TRBV7-2,TRBJ1-6
TGCGCCAGCAGCCTCGTGCCGGGAGACAAATCGGGAAACACCATATATTTT,CASSLVPGDKSGNTIYF,-,-,TRBV4-1,TRBJ1-3
TGTGCCTGGAGTGTGGGGCTGGGCGGTTGGGGCGAAAAACTGTTTTTT,CAWSVGLGGWGEKLFF,-,once,TRBV30,TRBJ1-4
TGTGCCAGCTCCCTATACGGTAACGGACCCTACGAGCAGTACTTC,CASSLYGNGPYEQYF,-,-,TRBV7-2,TRBJ2-7
TGTGCCAGCAGTCCCAACCGGGTCGGTGAGCAGTTCTTC,CASSPNRVGEQFF,-,-,TRBV28,TRBJ2-1
TGTGCCAGCAGCCCGGGACAGGTCACTGGGGCCAACGTCCTGACTTTC,CASSPGQVTGANVLTF,TRBD1,once,TRBV7-8,TRBJ2-6
TGCGCCAGCAGCCAAGATGGGGGGCAGGAGCCCCAGCATTTT,CASSQDGGQEPQHF,-,-,TRBV4-1,TRBJ1-5
TGTGCCATCAGTGGGAAAACTGGCTACACCTTC,CAISGKTGYTF,-,-,TRBV10-3,TRBJ1-2
TGTGCCATCAGTGACGGGGTAACTGGAAACACCATATATTTT,CAISDGVTGNTIYF,-,-,TRBV10-3,TRBJ1-3
TGTGCCAGCAGGGGTGGGAGTCCTAATGGCTACACCTTC,CASRGGSPNGYTF,-,few,TRBV7-9,TRBJ1-2
TGTGCCAGTAGTATCAGGGGGATTATCGGCAGCTCCAATTCACCCCTCCACTTT,CASSIRGIIGSSNSPLHF,TRBD1,few,TRBV19,TRBJ1-6
TGTGCCAGTGACTCCAAGGGACAGGGGGAGACCCAGTACTTC,CASDSKGQGETQYF,TRBD1,few,TRBV19,TRBJ2-5
TGCAGCGTTGAAAGTGTCTCCTCCGGGAGGGAAAATGAGCAGTTCTTC,CSVESVSSGRENEQFF,TRBD2,-,TRBV29-1,TRBJ2-1
TGTGCCATCAGTGGAAACAGGCGGTTTGGCACTGAAGCTTTCTTT,CAISGNRRFGTEAFF,-,-,TRBV10-3,TRBJ1-1
TGTGCCAGCAGCTTAGGTTCCGGGGAATTACACACTGAAGCTTTCTTT,CASSLGSGELHTEAFF,-,-,TRBV7-9,TRBJ1-1
TGCAGCGTCGGGACAGGCCAAGAGACCCAGTACTTC,CSVGTGQETQYF,TRBD1,few,TRBV29-1,TRBJ2-5
TGTGCCAGCAGTTTGCTTCAGGGGGATGAAAAACTGTTTTTT,CASSLLQGDEKLFF,TRBD1,many,TRBV27,TRBJ1-4
TGCGCCAGCAGTGGGGGGTTGAGGGACCGAGTCAAAAACATTCAGTACTTC,CASSGGLRDRVKNIQYF,-,few,TRBV10-2,TRBJ2-4
TGTGCCAGCAGTTATACCGCCTTGGGAGGGAATGAAGCTTTCTTT,CASSYTALGGNEAFF,-,few,TRBV6-5,TRBJ1-1
TGTGCCAGCAGCCCGACGGCCAGGGAGGCTGAAGCTTTCTTT,CASSPTAREAEAFF,-,-,TRBV5-6,TRBJ1-1
TGTGCCACCAGCAGCCCTCGGGGCCACGAGCAGTACTTC,CATSSPRGHEQYF,-,-,TRBV15,TRBJ2-7
TGCGCCAGCAGCTTGGACGGGGGGAACACTGAAGCTTTCTTT,CASSLDGGNTEAFF,-,-,TRBV5-1,TRBJ1-1
TGTGCCAGTAGTCCCCTGGGACAGAACACTGAAGCTTTCTTT,CASSPLGQNTEAFF,-,-,TRBV19,TRBJ1-1
TGTGCCAGCAGTTACTCGGGGTTCGGGGAGCTGTTTTTT,CASSYSGFGELFF,-,-,TRBV6-5,TRBJ2-2
TGTGCCAGCAGCTTAGATCTTCAGGGAACCGGGGAGCTGTTTTTT,CASSLDLQGTGELFF,-,-,TRBV11-3,TRBJ2-2
TGTGCCAGTAGTATCTTAGGTAATTCACCCCTCCACTTT,CASSILGNSPLHF,-,few,TRBV19,TRBJ1-6
TGCGCCAGCAGCTTGACAGGAGGTTTCAATCAGCCCCAGCATTTT,CASSLTGGFNQPQHF,-,-,TRBV5-1,TRBJ1-5
TGTGCCAGCAGTCCCCAGGGGGGAGAGCAGTACTTC,CASSPQGGEQYF,-,-,TRBV27,TRBJ2-5
TGTGCCAGCAGCCAACAGGGCTACGAGCAGTACTTC,CASSQQGYEQYF,-,-,TRBV7-6,TRBJ2-7